This TCR beta chain emerged from a study of shared clonotypes between healthy human individuals. Broader study findings: The researchers took only blood, and tissue repertoires probably look different. Genetic and exposure-history diversity was limited by the small donor number. Measured sharing among donors was expected to vary with sequencing depth.

Details on this clone: Its antigen is currently unknown.

The repertoire was sequenced with immunoSEQ multiplex PCR; TCRdb's copy has only in-frame clones and lacks some. Among 2.5 million or so clones, more than 80% were seen once, and the ten largest hold roughly 0.15%. Trimming pared 6 bases from V and 2 bases from J, leaving 7 bases between. CDR1 is ENHRY and CDR2 is SYGVKD in the germline V gene. The CDR3 sequence is 12 residues long. The sequence came from a man aged 18 to 29 in good health. The sequencing sample was made of naive CD4+ T cells sorted from blood. Subset described: CD45RA+ positively selected. V is TRBV10-3 and J is TRBJ2-5; D unclear. The CDR3 loop is CAIRSDQETQYF. The CDR3 coding sequence is TGTGCCATCAGATCTGATCAAGAGACCCAGTACTTC.